Shown below are 19 T cell receptor beta chains from a single sample sequenced in a study of healthy donors' naive CD4 and CD8 T cells. Starting from approximately 500 ng of total RNA, TCR libraries were made with linear amplification. TCRdb ran MiXCR on the reads and lists one entry per CDR3 protein. The profile shows around 200,000 distinct CDR3 sequences, 74% of them singletons. Sequenced sample: naive CD4+ and CD8+ T cells sorted from blood, pooled from several donors. The origin of the receptors is a pool of human donors in good health; the sample pools cells from several healthy donors.

The CDR3 reads CASSPMTGTQPQHF. For the CDR3, the DNA is TGTGCCAGCAGCCCGATGACAGGGACTCAGCCCCAGCATTTT. The chain employs TRBV5-6 and TRBJ1-5, with TRBD1 identical over 7 bases. The CDR3 has 14 residues. CDR1 is SGHDT and CDR2 is YYEEEE in the germline V gene. V was clipped by 4 bases and J by 6 bases; unmatched bases: 7.

The chain joins TRBV5-1 to TRBJ2-7, with D possibly called TRBD1 or TRBD2 (5 bases each). Germline CDR1 SGHRS, CDR2 YFSETQ. V was pared by 0 bases and J by 2 bases, with 9 bases between. CDR3 length equals 14 residues. The CDR3 spells CASSLVGDPYEQYF. CDR3 DNA: TGCGCCAGCAGCTTGGTGGGGGATCCCTACGAGCAGTACTTC.

This clonotype appeared once. The rearrangement uses TRBV5-1 and TRBJ2-1, with D perhaps matching TRBD2 (6 bases). This CDR3 comprises 15 residues. V lost 4 bases, J lost 5 bases, and 16 bases lay in between. Germline V gene lookup returns CDR1 SGHRS and CDR2 YFSETQ. CDR3 loop: CASSGGTPVDNEQFF. DNA for the CDR3: TGCGCCAGCAGCGGCGGGACTCCCGTGGACAATGAGCAGTTCTTC.

The table lists this clonotype with a count of one. The rearrangement links TRBV10-3 to TRBJ2-5, with 8 bases matching TRBD1. This CDR3 is built from 14 residues. The germline gives CDR1 ENHRY, CDR2 SYGVKD. With 8 bases clipped from V and 3 bases from J, the junction kept 8 bases outside the gene matches. The CDR3 is CAISKETGEETQYF. In nucleotides, the CDR3 is TGTGCCATCTCCAAAGAGACAGGGGAAGAGACCCAGTACTTC.

This chain links TRBV29-1 with TRBJ2-1, with a weak D call TRBD1 (6 bases). Germline assignment: CDR1 SQVTM and CDR2 ANQGSEA. Trimming removed 5 bases from V and 9 bases from J, with 11 bases in between. CDR3 length: 11 residues. CDR3 in DNA: TGCAGCGTTAAACAGGGCGGTGAGCAGTTCTTC. Its protein is CSVKQGGEQFF.

CDR3 sequence (DNA): TGTGCCAGCAGTTACCGGACAGGGGGCGGTCAGCCCCAGCATTTT. This gives the protein CASSYRTGGGQPQHF. V and J are TRBV6-5 and TRBJ1-5; 11 nucleotides match TRBD1. CDR1 and CDR2 (germline): MNHEY, SVGAGI. Germline trimming cut 2 bases from V and 6 bases from J; bases unmatched to any gene: 3. This CDR3 contains 15 residues.

The genes are TRBV5-1 and TRBJ2-7, with a possible D match to TRBD1 (5 bases). The germline gives CDR1 SGHRS, CDR2 YFSETQ. V lost 5 bases, J lost 3 bases, and 12 bases lay in between. This CDR3 is built from 13 residues. The CDR3 region is CASRGAEFYEQYF. The CDR3 DNA sequence: TGCGCCAGCAGAGGGGCCGAATTCTACGAGCAGTACTTC. Full variable domain (missing parts from reference TRBV5-1 and TRBJ2-7): KAGVTQTPRYLIKTRGQQVTLSCSPISGHRSVSWYQQTPGQGLQFLFEYFSETQRNKGNFPGRFSGRQFSNSRSEMNVSTLELGDSALYLCASRGAEFYEQYFGPGTRLTVT.

The chain links TRBV21-1 to TRBJ1-2. TRBV21-1 is termed a pseudogene. The CDR3 extends over 16 amino acids. CDR3 sequence reads: CASSKEVVRRNYGYTF. The CDR3 coding sequence is TGTGCCAGCAGCAAAGAGGTGGTCCGCCGTAACTATGGCTACACCTTC.

As to this clonotype: Compared with germline, one end of the junction differs, possibly owing to a read error. The rearrangement links TRBV5-1 to TRBJ2-3, with TRBD1 as a possible D gene (5 bases). Germline assignment: CDR1 SGHRS and CDR2 YFSETQ. The CDR3 contains 14 residues. CDR3 DNA: TGTGCCAGCAGTGGGGCAGCGAGCACAGATACGCAGTATTTT. Translated: CASSGAASTDTQYF. Based on the CDR3 plus reference TRBV5-1 and TRBJ2-3, the full variable domain is KAGVTQTPRYLIKTRGQQVTLSCSPISGHRSVSWYQQTPGQGLQFLFEYFSETQRNKGNFPGRFSGRQFSNSRSEMNVSTLELGDSALYLCASSGAASTDTQYFGPGTRLTVL.

This clonotype has more than one count but fewer than ten. The chain combines TRBV29-1 with TRBJ2-5, with TRBD1 identical over 7 bases. The CDR3 consists of 13 residues. The V gene end was trimmed by 5 bases and the J gene end by 5 bases; junction bases not matched to a gene: 8. Germline V gene sequence: CDR1 SQVTM, CDR2 ANQGSEA. The CDR3 is CSVMTDREETQYF. The CDR3 DNA sequence: TGCAGCGTTATGACCGACAGGGAGGAGACCCAGTACTTC.

The genes are TRBV19 and TRBJ2-5, with D perhaps TRBD2 (6 bases). Trimming stripped 6 bases from V and 3 bases from J, with 17 bases between. The CDR3 is 15 residues long. Germline loops: CDR1 LNHDA, CDR2 SQIVND (reference sequence). CDR3: CASRTPGAGKETQYF. CDR3 sequence (DNA): TGTGCCAGTAGGACCCCCGGGGCGGGAAAAGAGACCCAGTACTTC.

This chain joins TRBV20-1 and TRBJ1-1, with 7 bases matching TRBD1. The CDR3 runs 13 residues. The germline V gene has CDR1 DFQATT and CDR2 SNEGSKA (reference sequence). Trimming took 6 bases from V and 0 from J; bases not matched to a gene: 4. CDR3 region: CSALTGMNTEAFF. For the CDR3, the DNA is TGCAGTGCCCTGACAGGGATGAACACTGAAGCTTTCTTT.

The chain is built from TRBV11-2 and TRBJ2-5; a weak D match, TRBD1 (6 bases). CDR3 length equals 14 residues. Looked up from germline, CDR1 is SGHAT and CDR2 is FQNNGV. V lost 0 bases and J 7 bases, leaving 12 bases between the germline ends. CDR3: CASSLDLLGGTQYF. The CDR3 nucleotides are TGTGCCAGCAGCTTAGATCTGCTAGGGGGGACCCAGTACTTC.

The chain has TRBV6-5 and TRBJ1-5; TRBD1 is a possible D gene (5 bases). V was cut by 9 bases and J by 4 bases, with 10 bases left in between. The CDR3 length is 12 residues. Per germline, CDR1 MNHEY and CDR2 SVGAGI. The CDR3 is CARRGLNQPQHF. Written as DNA, the CDR3 is TGTGCCAGGAGGGGACTTAATCAGCCCCAGCATTTT.

Only one count was recorded for this clonotype. This chain connects TRBV19 to TRBJ1-2; TRBD1 matches 10 bases. The CDR3 covers 14 residues. The germline V gene has CDR1 LNHDA and CDR2 SQIVND (reference sequence). Trimming at V came to 5 bases and at J to 8 bases, leaving 8 bases not matched to a gene. The CDR3 protein is CASSAYGQGEGYTF. The CDR3 nucleotides read TGTGCCAGTAGTGCCTACGGACAGGGGGAAGGCTACACCTTC.

The chain employs TRBV5-6 and TRBJ1-1; D is uncertain. V lost 3 bases and J lost 4, with 7 bases in between. CDR3 length: 12 amino acids. Germline V gene lookup returns CDR1 SGHDT and CDR2 YYEEEE. CDR3 nucleotide sequence: TGTGCCAGCAGCTCCTGGGGCACTGAAGCTTTCTTT. Protein product: CASSSWGTEAFF. Together with reference TRBV5-6 and TRBJ1-1, the CDR3 gives the full variable domain: DAGVTQSPTHLIKTRGQQVTLRCSPKSGHDTVSWYQQALGQGPQFIFQYYEEEERQRGNFPDRFSGHQFPNYSSELNVNALLLGDSALYLCASSSWGTEAFFGQGTRLTVV.

This clonotype was seen only once. This chain links TRBV6-2 or TRBV6-3 with TRBJ1-2; D gene uncertain. Germline-derived CDR1 and CDR2 are MNHEY and SVGEGT. The germline V and J ends were trimmed by 7 bases and 3 bases, with 18 bases remaining between them. This CDR3 contains 15 residues. The CDR3 DNA reads TGTGCCAGCACGGCAGGACTCTCCAATTACTATGGCTACACCTTC. Translation: CASTAGLSNYYGYTF.

Only a few counts were recorded for this clonotype. The CDR3 DNA is TGCAGCGTTGATCAGGGTTGGGGCGATGAGCAGTTCTTC. Amino acids: CSVDQGWGDEQFF. The chain uses TRBV29-1 and TRBJ2-1, with a possible D match to TRBD1 (5 bases). In germline, CDR1 is SQVTM, CDR2 ANQGSEA. The V end lost 3 bases, the J end lost 8 bases, and 14 bases lay between the germline ends. CDR3 length equals 13 residues.

The chain uses TRBV4-3 and TRBJ2-1, with TRBD2 matching over 12 bases. Trimming cost V 4 bases and J 9 bases; bases outside gene matches: 4. The CDR3 is 14 residues long. Germline V gene data show CDR1 as LGHNA and CDR2 as YSLEER. The CDR3 spells CASSRGLAGSEQFF. The DNA of the CDR3 is TGCGCCAGCAGCCGGGGACTAGCGGGCTCTGAGCAGTTCTTC.